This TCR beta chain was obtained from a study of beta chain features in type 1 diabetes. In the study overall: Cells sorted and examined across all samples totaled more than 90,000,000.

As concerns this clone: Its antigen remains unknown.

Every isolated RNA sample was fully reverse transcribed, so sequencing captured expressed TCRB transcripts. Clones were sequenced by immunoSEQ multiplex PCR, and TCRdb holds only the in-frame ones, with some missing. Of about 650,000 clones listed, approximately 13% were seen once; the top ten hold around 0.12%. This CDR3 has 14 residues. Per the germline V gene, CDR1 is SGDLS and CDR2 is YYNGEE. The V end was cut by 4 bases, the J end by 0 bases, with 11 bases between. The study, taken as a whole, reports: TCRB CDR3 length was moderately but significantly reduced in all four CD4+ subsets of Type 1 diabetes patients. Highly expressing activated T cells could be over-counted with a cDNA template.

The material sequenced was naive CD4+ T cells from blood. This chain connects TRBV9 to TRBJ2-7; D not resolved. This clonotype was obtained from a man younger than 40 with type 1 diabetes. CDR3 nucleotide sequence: TGTGCCAGCAGCCCCCTTCCCAGCTCCTACGAGCAGTACTTC. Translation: CASSPLPSSYEQYF.